This T cell receptor (beta chain) derives from a study of CD8+CD57+ T cells in acquired aplastic anemia. CDR3 and TCR beta VDJ profiling relied on genomic DNA as the template. One entry per CDR3 protein, called by TCRdb with MiXCR from the reads. The sample yields 150,000 to 180,000 distinct CDR3 sequences, roughly 54% seen once. Sequencing was done on patients that had shown CD8+CD57+ cell expansion by flow cytometry. The CDR3 runs to 13 residues. In germline, CDR1 is SGHVS, CDR2 FNYEAQ. The V end lost 3 bases, the J end lost 5 bases, and 10 bases lay between the germline ends. The table lists this clonotype with a few counts. Its cognate antigen is unknown. Findings and caveats of the study: Patients were compared with controls for CD8+ Simpson's diversity, and no significant difference emerged.

V usage is TRBV7-6 and J usage is TRBJ2-5; D possibly uses TRBD1 or TRBD2 (5 bases each). The TCR originated in a human donor with aplastic anemia. The sample was sorted CD4+, CD8+, or CD8+CD57+ T cells (not recorded which) from PBMCs. The CDR3 protein is CASSLLGDETQYF. The CDR3 DNA reads TGTGCCAGCAGCTTGTTGGGGGATGAGACCCAGTACTTC.